The T cell receptor beta chain described here comes from a study of human T cells and chemical hapten exposure. Findings of the study overall: Significantly greater numbers of large CDR3 similarity clusters came from expanded TCRs than from controls. A positive correlation with patch test score was found for PT1 expanded TCR counts.

TCRdb reanalysed the RACE reads using MiXCR and keeps one entry per CDR3 protein. The sample records roughly 200,000 distinct CDR3 sequences, around 24% being singletons. The CDR3 contains 14 residues. CDR1 is SGHAT and CDR2 is FQNNGV in the germline V gene. V shed 5 bases, J shed 3 bases, and the junction held 7 bases outside the gene matches. Time point given: patch test 1, 2 weeks after DPC sensitization. Treatment specified: therapeutic diphenylcyclopropenone sensitization with weekly scalp DPC. Comments on this clonotype: The antigen is undetermined.

The clonotype was recovered from a woman in her forties or fifties with alopecia areata. Some clones in this sample may be carry-over from other donors' samples. The V and J genes are TRBV11-2 and TRBJ2-7, with 7 bases aligning to TRBD2. The specimen comprised whole blood, sampled in connection with sensitization to the hapten diphenylcyclopropenone (DPC). The DNA for the CDR3 is TGTGCCAGCAGCCGGACTAGTGTGAACTACGAGCAGTACTTC. It specifies CASSRTSVNYEQYF.